These 26 T cell receptor beta chains originate from one sample sequenced in a study of cytomegalovirus exposure and HLA in healthy donors. 60 Vbeta and 13 Jbeta primers were used in PCR. TCRdb's copy holds only in-frame clones and misses some; the assay was immunoSEQ multiplex PCR. The table records around 65,000 clones, around 73% of them present only once. The sample was PBMCs. The receptors were gathered from a girl between 10 and 17 years old in good health and CMV-seropositive.

V gene TRBV6-5 combines with J gene TRBJ2-3; D might be TRBD2 (6 bases). V dropped 7 bases and J dropped 2 bases, with 13 bases sitting between them. Germline V gene lookup returns CDR1 MNHEY and CDR2 SVGAGI. The CDR3 is 14 amino acids. The CDR3 protein is CASTEGRHTDTQYF. For the CDR3, the DNA is TGTGCCAGCACCGAAGGGAGGCACACAGATACGCAGTATTTT.

The gene calls are TRBV6-5 and TRBJ1-6; 7 nucleotides agree with TRBD1. The CDR3 sequence is 12 residues long. From germline, CDR1 is MNHEY and CDR2 SVGAGI. Trimming removed 8 bases from V and 10 bases from J; junction bases left unmatched: 5. This chain's CDR3 is CASGGGKSPLHF. CDR3 coding DNA: TGTGCCAGCGGAGGGGGCAAATCACCCCTCCACTTT.

CDR3 sequence (DNA): TGTGCCAGCAGCCTACGACAGGGGGCACCCCTCCACTTT. This gives the protein CASSLRQGAPLHF. The rearrangement links TRBV5-8 to TRBJ1-6, with 9 bases matching TRBD1. The germline CDR1 and CDR2 sequences are SGHTS and YDEGEE. V shed 4 bases and J 11 bases; nucleotides not matched to a gene: 4. This CDR3 spans 13 amino acids.

The chain combines TRBV7-9 with TRBJ2-2; 10 positions agree with TRBD2. This CDR3 region has 16 residues. Germline CDR1 SEHNR, CDR2 FQNEAQ (reference sequence). J lost 1 base, V lost 5 bases, and 4 bases had no gene match. DNA of the CDR3: TGTGCCAGCAGCCACCGACTAGCGGGGAACACCGGGGAGCTGTTTTTT. This translates into CASSHRLAGNTGELFF.

In its sample, this clone was seen once. This sequence joins TRBV30 and TRBJ1-2; the D gene is possibly TRBD1 (5 bases). The CDR3 consists of 17 residues. Trimming took off 3 bases at V and 2 bases at J, with 22 bases between the two ends. Germline V gene lookup returns CDR1 GTSNPN and CDR2 SVGIG (reference sequence). As DNA, the CDR3 is TGTGCCTGGAGCCGATGGGGTTCGGGGGAAGTGAACTATGGCTACACCTTC. Translated, it gives CAWSRWGSGEVNYGYTF. Full variable domain (missing parts from reference TRBV30 and TRBJ1-2): SQTIHQWPATLVQPVGSPLSLECTVEGTSNPNLYWYRQAAGRGLQLLFYSVGIGQISSEVPQNLSASRPQDRQFILSSKKLLLSDSGFYLCAWSRWGSGEVNYGYTFGSGTRLTVV.

The J gene is TRBJ2-7, the V gene TRBV7-8; 7 bases fit TRBD2. J was trimmed by 3 bases and V by 4 bases; bases with no gene match: 9. The CDR3 consists of 15 residues. Germline values: CDR1 SGHVS, CDR2 FQNEAQ. CDR3 sequence reads: CASSSTASGYYEQYF. DNA for the CDR3: TGTGCCAGCAGCTCCACGGCTAGCGGATACTACGAGCAGTACTTC.

The chain joins TRBV7-9 to TRBJ1-4, with D possibly TRBD1 on 5 matching bases. CDR3 length: 15 amino acids. Trimming removed 3 bases at V and 8 bases at J, with 16 bases between. Germline V gene sequence: CDR1 SEHNR, CDR2 FQNEAQ (reference sequence). This CDR3 is CASSFLGGVGEKLFF. The DNA of the CDR3 is TGTGCCAGCAGCTTCCTCGGAGGGGTAGGAGAAAAACTGTTTTTT.

The rearrangement uses TRBV25-1 and TRBJ2-3; D remains ambiguous. This CDR3 has 14 residues. Germline V gives CDR1 MGHDK, CDR2 SYGVNS. The germline V and J ends were trimmed by 4 bases and 6 bases, with 14 bases remaining between them. The CDR3 coding sequence is TGTGCCAGCAGTGTGGGCCATCTAACCGATACGCAGTATTTT. Translating it yields CASSVGHLTDTQYF.

This chain links TRBV11-2 with TRBJ2-5, with TRBD1 as a possible D gene (5 bases). With 5 bases removed from V and 0 bases from J, the gap between germline ends came to 10 bases. Germline V gene data show CDR1 as SGHAT and CDR2 as FQNNGV. This CDR3 contains 14 residues. This CDR3 reads CASSKTANQETQYF. The DNA for the CDR3 is TGTGCCAGCAGCAAGACAGCGAACCAAGAGACCCAGTACTTC. The whole variable domain, filled in from reference TRBV11-2 and TRBJ2-5, reads EAGVAQSPRYKIIEKRQSVAFWCNPISGHATLYWYQQILGQGPKLLIQFQNNGVVDDSQLPKDRFSAERLKGVDSTLKIQPAKLEDSAVYLCASSKTANQETQYFGPGTRLLVL.

The genes are TRBV4-3 and TRBJ1-2, with a possible D match to TRBD1 (6 bases). Trimming took 2 bases from V and 3 from J, leaving 10 bases between them. Germline CDR1 is LGHNA and CDR2 is YSLEER. The CDR3 extends over 14 amino acids. The CDR3 region is CASSQQDSDYGYTF. CDR3 DNA sequence: TGCGCCAGCAGCCAACAGGACAGTGACTATGGCTACACCTTC.

The chain carries TRBV7-9 and TRBJ1-5; TRBD1 matches at 7 bases. CDR3 length: 13 amino acids. Germline trimming cut 5 bases from V and 7 bases from J; bases unmatched to any gene: 5. The germline CDR1 and CDR2 sequences are SEHNR and FQNEAQ (reference sequence). Here the CDR3 DNA reads TGTGCCAGCAGCAGACAGGGCGAACAGCCCCAGCATTTT. It is translated as CASSRQGEQPQHF.

CDR3 bases: TGTGCCAGCAGCTTATCTCTTTACAATGAGCAGTTCTTC. Translating gives CASSLSLYNEQFF. The chain uses TRBV7-9 and TRBJ2-1; D call uncertain. Between the trimmed V and J ends, which lost 2 bases and 4 bases, there was a span of 6 bases. This CDR3 comprises 13 residues. CDR1 SEHNR and CDR2 FQNEAQ come from the germline V gene (reference sequence).

The chain is built from TRBV30 and TRBJ2-5, with D maybe TRBD1 (6 bases). The CDR3 has 15 residues. CDR1 is GTSNPN and CDR2 is SVGIG in the germline V gene (reference sequence). V shed 3 bases and J shed 5 bases, with 19 bases lying between them. CDR3: CAWRLPGHRGETQYF. CDR3 DNA sequence: TGTGCCTGGAGATTGCCGGGACACCGAGGGGAGACCCAGTACTTC.

This clone was seen only once. The gene calls are TRBV6-5 and TRBJ2-5, with D perhaps TRBD1 (6 bases). The CDR3 has 11 residues. With 5 bases removed from V and 13 bases from J, the gap between germline ends came to 14 bases. CDR1 and CDR2 from the germline V gene are MNHEY and SVGAGI. CDR3 DNA sequence: TGTGCCAGCAGTGACGGGACAATTTTGTACTTC. It codes for CASSDGTILYF.

V and J are TRBV19 and TRBJ2-7, with D perhaps matching TRBD2 (5 bases). The CDR3 runs 14 residues. The V end lost 4 bases, the J end lost 4 bases, and 14 bases lay between the germline ends. CDR1 LNHDA and CDR2 SQIVND come from the germline V gene (reference sequence). CDR3 in DNA: TGTGCCAGTAGTAGGACTGGGGTAGGGTACGAGCAGTACTTC. Protein: CASSRTGVGYEQYF. Together with reference TRBV19 and TRBJ2-7, the CDR3 gives the full variable domain: DGGITQSPKYLFRKEGQNVTLSCEQNLNHDAMYWYRQDPGQGLRLIYYSQIVNDFQKGDIAEGYSVSREKKESFPLTVTSAQKNPTAFYLCASSRTGVGYEQYFGPGTRLTVT.

The chain recombines TRBV28 with TRBJ2-5; tentatively, D is TRBD2 (6 bases). The germline V and J ends were trimmed by 6 bases and 7 bases, with 24 bases remaining between them. Germline values: CDR1 MDHEN, CDR2 SYDVKM. This CDR3 contains 16 residues. The CDR3 coding sequence is TGTGCCAGCAGATCCGCCGGGACTCCAATTAAGGGGACCCAGTACTTC. Translation: CASRSAGTPIKGTQYF.

This clone was observed a handful of times. The chain joins TRBV5-6 to TRBJ2-1, with a tentative D call TRBD2 (5 bases). With 4 bases removed from V and 9 bases from J, the gap between germline ends came to 20 bases. The CDR3 loop spans 15 amino acids. Germline V gene data show CDR1 as SGHDT and CDR2 as YYEEEE. The CDR3 sequence: CASSVPLRHSGEQFF. In DNA form, the CDR3 reads TGTGCCAGCAGCGTCCCTCTGCGACACAGCGGTGAGCAGTTCTTC.

The chain combines TRBV9 with TRBJ2-5; a weak D match, TRBD1 (6 bases). The V gene's germline CDR1 is SGDLS and CDR2 YYNGEE. The CDR3 consists of 13 residues. The V end lost 2 bases, the J end lost 3 bases, and 8 bases lay between the germline ends. The CDR3 DNA is TGTGCCAGCAGCGTGGGGGCAGAAGAGACCCAGTACTTC. Protein: CASSVGAEETQYF.

The genes are TRBV7-2 and TRBJ1-4; 8 bases match TRBD1. The ends lost 4 bases at V and 0 bases at J; junction bases unmatched: 7. The CDR3 is made up of 17 amino acids. Germline V lookup: CDR1 SGHTA, CDR2 FQGNSA. The CDR3 sequence is CASSSFGQGSTNEKLFF. DNA of the CDR3: TGTGCCAGCAGCTCGTTCGGACAGGGCTCAACTAATGAAAAACTGTTTTTT. The complete variable domain, with remaining parts taken from reference TRBV7-2 and TRBJ1-4, reads GAGVSQSPSNKVTEKGKDVELRCDPISGHTALYWYRQSLGQGLEFLIYFQGNSAPDKSGLPSDRFSAERTGGSVSTLTIQRTQQEDSAVYLCASSSFGQGSTNEKLFFGSGTQLSVL.

The chain carries TRBV10-1 and TRBJ2-7; 8 positions agree with TRBD2. This CDR3 is 15 amino acids long. Per germline, CDR1 WNHNN and CDR2 SYGVQD (reference sequence). V lost 3 bases to trimming and J lost 3 bases; unmatched junction nucleotides: 7. CDR3 protein: CASSDHTSGRYEQYF. DNA for the CDR3: TGCGCCAGCAGTGACCATACTAGCGGACGCTACGAGCAGTACTTC.

The table lists this clone with a few counts. The genes are TRBV4-1 and TRBJ1-1; the match to TRBD1 covers 12 bases. The CDR3 extends over 13 amino acids. The germline CDR1 and CDR2 sequences are MGHRA and YSYEKL. After removal of 6 bases from V and 6 bases from J, the junction contained 2 bases not matched to a gene. The CDR3 sequence is CASRGQGAPEAFF. As DNA, the CDR3 is TGCGCCAGCAGGGGACAGGGGGCGCCTGAAGCTTTCTTT.

The V and J genes are TRBV2 and TRBJ1-4; perhaps TRBD1 as D (5 bases). The ends were cut back, 7 bases at V and 3 bases at J, with 9 bases in the middle. CDR1 is SNHLY, CDR2 FYNNEI, per germline. The CDR3 covers 13 residues. As DNA, the CDR3 is TGTGCCAGCACCAGGGTGGCTAATGAAAAACTGTTTTTT. Translation gives CASTRVANEKLFF.

The chain has TRBV7-9 and TRBJ2-7; no clear D. The CDR3 sequence is 15 residues long. V was cut by 4 bases and J by 4 bases, with 17 bases left in between. The germline CDR1 and CDR2 sequences are SEHNR and FQNEAQ (reference sequence). The CDR3 sequence: CASSSSIRPPYEQYF. CDR3 sequence (DNA): TGTGCCAGCAGCTCAAGTATCAGGCCCCCGTACGAGCAGTACTTC.

The V gene is TRBV7-9, the J gene TRBJ2-1; TRBD2 agrees at 8 bases. J lost 8 bases, V lost 1 base, and 4 bases had no gene match. Germline V gives CDR1 SEHNR, CDR2 FQNEAQ (reference sequence). The CDR3 is 14 amino acids. The CDR3: CASSLVGTRDEQFF. As DNA, the CDR3 is TGTGCCAGCAGCTTAGTGGGGACTAGGGATGAGCAGTTCTTC.

This clone was found once. This chain connects TRBV5-1 to TRBJ2-6; possible D gene TRBD1, 7 bases. From germline, CDR1 is SGHRS and CDR2 YFSETQ. The CDR3 loop spans 14 amino acids. V shed 4 bases and J shed 9 bases, with 14 bases lying between them. CDR3 nucleotide sequence: TGCGCCAGCAGCGCGGGACAGCTTATCAACGTCCTGACTTTC. Amino acid sequence: CASSAGQLINVLTF.

This clone was seen just once. The germline gene is not matched at one end of the junction; a read error may be the cause. This sequence joins TRBV20-1 and TRBJ2-7, with TRBD1 matching 9 bases. The germline V gene has CDR1 DFQATT and CDR2 SNEGSKA (reference sequence). The CDR3 is made up of 11 amino acids. This chain's CDR3 is CSARVRDREDF. Here the CDR3 DNA reads TGCAGTGCTAGAGTCCGGGACAGGGAGGACTTC.